This TCR beta chain was recovered during a study of CD8 T cells in ankylosing spondylitis. The study's findings and limits: From matched ankylosing spondylitis synovial fluid, disease-linked clones were reportedly recovered at significantly enriched levels. About 8 highly homologous variants made up a TCR beta motif, and this motif appeared characteristic of ankylosing spondylitis blood.

This clonotype has ten or more counts. Antigen specificity is unknown. A quantitative 5'-RACE method, one with molecular barcodes, was used to make TCR beta libraries. TCRdb ran MiXCR on the 5' RACE reads and lists one entry per CDR3 protein. The profile shows fewer than 250,000 distinct CDR3 sequences, more than 25% of them singletons. The sample was blood, either unsorted or a sorted T cell fraction (not recorded which). The clonotype originates from a male donor with ankylosing spondylitis or in good health (not recorded which).

In nucleotides, the CDR3 is TGCAGTGCTAGAGCGAGACAGACCGCCAATCAGCCCCAGCATTTT. It yields the protein CSARARQTANQPQHF. The genes are TRBV20-1 and TRBJ1-5; weak D call: TRBD1 (5 bases). This CDR3 has 15 residues. The germline V gene encodes CDR1 DFQATT and CDR2 SNEGSKA (reference sequence). With 1 base removed from V and 3 bases from J, the gap between germline ends came to 13 bases.